Each of the 13 T cell receptor beta chains below was sequenced from the same sample in a study of vaccination and CD4 T cells after COVID-19. Stated treatment: approximately 9-day PBMC culture with coronavirus spike peptide pools or control peptides (ViraFEST assay). Their target antigens are unknown. The study sequenced cultured CD4+ T cell DNA using the Oncomine TCR Beta short-read assay. Using its own MiXCR run on the PCR reads, TCRdb lists one record per CDR3 protein. This table has 10,000 to 15,000 distinct CDR3 sequences, around 76% appearing once. Sequencing used CD4+ T cells from blood, cultured in vitro, obtained after SARS-CoV-2 vaccination. These receptors came from a human donor who received a COVID-19 vaccine.

The chain joins TRBV10-1 to TRBJ2-6; weak D call: TRBD1 (6 bases). The germline gives CDR1 WNHNN, CDR2 SYGVQD (reference sequence). V was shortened by 5 bases and J by 4 bases, with 12 bases between the two germline ends. The CDR3 has 15 residues. The CDR3 reads CASSPQGSGANVLTF. CDR3 sequence (DNA): TGCGCCAGCAGTCCACAGGGATCCGGGGCCAACGTCCTGACTTTC.

The chain carries TRBV6-1 and TRBJ1-2; TRBD1 is a possible D gene (5 bases). Germline assignment: CDR1 MNHNS and CDR2 SASEGT. V lost 6 bases to trimming and J lost 3 bases, with 17 bases between them. This CDR3 spans 15 amino acids. In nucleotides, the CDR3 is TGTGCCAGCAGCCCCCGGGACCCATTTCACTATGGCTACACCTTC. Protein sequence: CASSPRDPFHYGYTF.

This clonotype was recorded once. The chain has TRBV28 and TRBJ2-4; 7 bases fit TRBD2. The CDR3 runs 14 residues. Germline-derived CDR1 and CDR2 are MDHEN and SYDVKM. The junction had 5 bases not matched to a gene; V was cut back by 2 bases and J by 7 bases. CDR3 in amino acids: CASSLGGEGNIQYF. The DNA for the CDR3 is TGTGCCAGCAGTTTAGGAGGGGAGGGGAACATTCAGTACTTC. The full variable domain, its missing parts supplied by reference TRBV28 and TRBJ2-4, is DVKVTQSSRYLVKRTGEKVFLECVQDMDHENMFWYRQDPGLGLRLIYFSYDVKMKEKGDIPEGYSVSREKKERFSLILESASTNQTSMYLCASSLGGEGNIQYFGAGTRLSVL.

The J gene is TRBJ1-2, the V gene TRBV6-1, with unresolved D. V dropped 2 bases and J dropped 3 bases, with 7 bases sitting between them. Germline assignment: CDR1 MNHNS and CDR2 SASEGT. CDR3 length equals 13 residues. The CDR3 loop reads CASSERQDYGYTF. The CDR3 bases are TGTGCCAGCAGTGAAAGGCAGGACTATGGCTACACCTTC.

V is TRBV2 and J is TRBJ1-2; possibly TRBD1 for D (5 bases). The CDR3 extends over 13 amino acids. Germline values: CDR1 SNHLY, CDR2 FYNNEI. V lost 1 base to trimming and J lost 2 bases, with 5 bases between them. CDR3 amino acids: CASSEGGNYGYTF. In DNA, the CDR3 is TGTGCCAGCAGTGAAGGGGGGAACTATGGCTACACCTTC.

V usage is TRBV7-2 and J usage is TRBJ1-2; 7 bases are a match to TRBD1. The germline gives CDR1 SGHTA, CDR2 FQGNSA. The CDR3 extends over 14 amino acids. After removal of 5 bases from V and 4 bases from J, the junction contained 7 bases not matched to a gene. DNA of the CDR3: TGTGCCAGCAGCGGACAGGCCAGGGGCTATGGCTACACCTTC. It yields the protein CASSGQARGYGYTF.

The genes are TRBV27 and TRBJ2-7, with D hard to call. Germline values: CDR1 MNHEY, CDR2 SMNVEV (reference sequence). V was pared by 3 bases and J by 2 bases, with 14 bases between. CDR3 length: 15 amino acids. DNA for the CDR3: TGTGCCAGCAGTTTTATGGCTTATGACCCCTACGAGCAGTACTTC. This codes for CASSFMAYDPYEQYF.

V is TRBV6-7 and J is TRBJ2-7; possible D gene TRBD1, 5 bases. TRBV6-7 is given ORF status, its function remaining uncertain. This CDR3 is built from 13 residues. V shed 2 bases and J shed 3 bases, with 8 bases lying between them. CDR3 region: CASSYDRDYEQYF. The CDR3 DNA reads as TGTGCCAGCAGTTACGACAGAGACTACGAGCAGTACTTC.

The V and J genes are TRBV7-8 and TRBJ1-2; 8 bases are shared with TRBD1. Trimming cost V 7 bases and J 8 bases; bases outside gene matches: 9. CDR3 size: 13 residues. The germline V gene has CDR1 SGHVS and CDR2 FQNEAQ. For the CDR3, the DNA is TGTGCCAGCACCGGACAGGGATCAGACGGCTACACCTTC. Translation gives CASTGQGSDGYTF.

The chain recombines TRBV4-2 with TRBJ2-3, with 10 nucleotides matching TRBD2. This CDR3 has 17 amino acids. V lost 0 bases, J lost 2 bases, and 5 bases stayed unmatched. From germline, CDR1 is LGHNA and CDR2 YNFKEQ. The chain's CDR3 is CASSQDSGGPHTDTQYF. The DNA of the CDR3 is TGTGCCAGCAGCCAAGATAGCGGGGGGCCGCACACAGATACGCAGTATTTT.

This clonotype turned up a few times. V is TRBV24-1 and J is TRBJ2-3; 8 bases map to TRBD2. In germline, CDR1 is KGHDR, CDR2 SFDVKD. Trimming took 4 bases from V and 9 from J; bases not matched to a gene: 11. The CDR3 has 15 amino acids. As DNA, the CDR3 is TGTGCCACCAGTGAATCCTCTAGCGGGTCGCGGACGCAGTATTTT. The encoded protein is CATSESSSGSRTQYF.

This clonotype was recorded once. This chain joins TRBV20-1 and TRBJ2-5, with D tentatively TRBD1 (5 bases). V lost 6 bases and J lost 3, with 14 bases in between. This CDR3 region has 13 residues. From germline, CDR1 is DFQATT and CDR2 SNEGSKA (reference sequence). Here the CDR3 reads CSAGGHRKETQYF. CDR3 in DNA: TGCAGTGCGGGTGGACACAGGAAAGAGACCCAGTACTTC.

This clonotype came up once. V usage is TRBV7-2 and J usage is TRBJ2-2; TRBD1 agrees at 9 bases. The CDR3 contains 16 residues. V shed 2 bases and J 5 bases; nucleotides not matched to a gene: 6. Germline loops: CDR1 SGHTA, CDR2 FQGNSA. CDR3 amino acids: CASSLYPGQGTGELFF. The CDR3 nucleotides read TGTGCCAGCAGCTTATACCCAGGACAGGGGACCGGGGAGCTGTTTTTT. Using reference TRBV7-2 and TRBJ2-2 for the parts outside the CDR3, the full variable domain is GAGVSQSPSNKVTEKGKDVELRCDPISGHTALYWYRQSLGQGLEFLIYFQGNSAPDKSGLPSDRFSAERTGGSVSTLTIQRTQQEDSAVYLCASSLYPGQGTGELFFGEGSRLTVL.